Presented here are 4 T cell receptor beta chains from one specimen sequenced in a study of OX40 agonist ivuxolimab in advanced cancers. The protocol was immunoSEQ multiplex PCR, while the TCRdb copy is restricted to in-frame clones and leaves out a portion. The data contain around 50,000 clones, roughly 90% of them singletons. The input for sequencing was CD4+ or CD8+ T cells sorted from blood, taken in a trial of the OX40 agonist ivuxolimab. The receptors shown here come from an adult with an advanced solid tumor such as melanoma, head and neck, liver or kidney cancer.

In DNA, the CDR3 is TGTGCCAGCAGCTTAGGTAGCGGGAGGGTAGAGACCCAGTACTTC. It yields the protein CASSLGSGRVETQYF. This chain uses TRBV7-9 with TRBJ2-5; TRBD2 matches 11 bases. With V trimmed by 1 base and J by 4 bases, 2 bases remained unmatched. CDR1 SEHNR and CDR2 FQNEAQ come from the germline V gene (reference sequence). This CDR3 comprises 15 residues.

The CDR3 is CASRRSGANVLTF. The CDR3, as DNA: TGTGCCAGCCGGAGGAGCGGGGCCAACGTCCTGACTTTC. This chain joins TRBV11-2 and TRBJ2-6, with D perhaps TRBD2 (5 bases). The germline V gene encodes CDR1 SGHAT and CDR2 FQNNGV. CDR3 length equals 13 residues. V was clipped by 8 bases and J by 4 bases, with 9 bases between them. Using reference TRBV11-2 and TRBJ2-6 for the parts outside the CDR3, the full variable domain is EAGVAQSPRYKIIEKRQSVAFWCNPISGHATLYWYQQILGQGPKLLIQFQNNGVVDDSQLPKDRFSAERLKGVDSTLKIQPAKLEDSAVYLCASRRSGANVLTFGAGSRLTVL.

The rearrangement joins TRBV19 to TRBJ1-5, with 9 positions matching TRBD1. Germline CDR1 is LNHDA and CDR2 is SQIVND (reference sequence). This CDR3 is 13 amino acids long. V lost 7 bases, J lost 6 bases, and 4 bases stayed unmatched. The CDR3 spells CASMRQGGQPQHF. Here the CDR3 DNA reads TGTGCCAGTATGAGACAGGGGGGTCAGCCCCAGCATTTT.

The chain carries TRBV27 and TRBJ2-7, with 12 bases fitting TRBD2. V was pared by 5 bases and J by 5 bases, with 10 bases of the junction left unmatched. Germline V lookup: CDR1 MNHEY, CDR2 SMNVEV (reference sequence). This CDR3 contains 16 residues. CDR3 nucleotide sequence: TGTGCCAGCAGTCTCTTTCTAGCGGGAGGGCCCCACGAGCAGTACTTC. It translates to CASSLFLAGGPHEQYF.